The 22 T cell receptor beta chains in this list originate from one sample, sequenced in a study of T-cell memory formation after mild COVID-19. From the 5' RACE reads, TCRdb called clonotypes with MiXCR, one entry per CDR3 protein. The table records 250,000 to 350,000 distinct CDR3 sequences, less than 20% of them present only once. Sequenced sample: PBMCs or a T cell subset sorted from them (not recorded which). These TCRs come from a man aged 18 to 29 who had mild COVID-19 (a few samples of this study predate the infection). Cell type and time point are not known.

The rearrangement joins TRBV20-1 to TRBJ2-5, with 11 bases lining up with TRBD2. The J segment lost 0 bases and the V segment lost 3 bases, leaving 6 bases of the junction unmatched. Germline V lookup: CDR1 DFQATT, CDR2 SNEGSKA (reference sequence). The CDR3 consists of 16 residues. The CDR3 sequence is CSASRLAGGNQETQYF. The CDR3 DNA is TGCAGTGCTAGTCGGCTAGCGGGGGGCAACCAAGAGACCCAGTACTTC.

The J gene is TRBJ1-1, the V gene TRBV5-1; TRBD1 might be the D (5 bases). This CDR3 spans 13 amino acids. Germline assignment: CDR1 SGHRS and CDR2 YFSETQ. V was cut by 4 bases and J by 6 bases, with 13 bases left in between. CDR3 sequence reads: CASSRDSGPEAFF. CDR3 coding DNA: TGCGCCAGCAGCAGGGACTCCGGCCCTGAAGCTTTCTTT.

The chain recombines TRBV28 with TRBJ1-1, with no clear D. Germline values: CDR1 MDHEN, CDR2 SYDVKM. Trimming left V 7 bases short and J 5 bases short, with 11 bases between. This CDR3 contains 12 residues. CDR3 coding DNA: TGTGCCAGCATCCGCGCCGGAACTGAAGCTTTCTTT. Its translation is CASIRAGTEAFF. Using reference TRBV28 and TRBJ1-1 for the parts outside the CDR3, the full variable domain is DVKVTQSSRYLVKRTGEKVFLECVQDMDHENMFWYRQDPGLGLRLIYFSYDVKMKEKGDIPEGYSVSREKKERFSLILESASTNQTSMYLCASIRAGTEAFFGQGTRLTVV.

The chain is built from TRBV5-5 and TRBJ2-7; 11 bases map to TRBD2. This CDR3 is built from 16 residues. The V gene end was trimmed by 1 base and the J gene end by 0 bases; junction bases not matched to a gene: 3. Germline assignment: CDR1 SGHKS and CDR2 YYEKEE (reference sequence). The CDR3 coding sequence is TGTGCCAGCAGCTTGCAACTAGCGGGGGCCTCCTACGAGCAGTACTTC. Encoded protein: CASSLQLAGASYEQYF.

The rearrangement uses TRBV3-1 and TRBJ2-5, with 7 bases identical to TRBD1. The CDR3 consists of 14 residues. Germline V gene sequence: CDR1 LGHDT, CDR2 YNNKEL (reference sequence). With 1 base clipped from V and 5 bases from J, the junction kept 4 bases outside the gene matches. The CDR3 DNA reads as TGTGCCAGCAGCCAAGCGGCCAGGGGGGAGACCCAGTACTTC. The encoded protein is CASSQAARGETQYF.

This clonotype turned up a few times. This chain connects TRBV6-1 to TRBJ1-4, with 9 nucleotides matching TRBD1. Germline lookup yields CDR1 MNHNS and CDR2 SASEGT. This CDR3 comprises 14 residues. V was clipped by 8 bases and J by 7 bases; unmatched bases: 8. CDR3 DNA sequence: TGTGCCAGCGTCCAGGGACAGGGTTTTGAAAAACTGTTTTTT. Its translation: CASVQGQGFEKLFF.

This clonotype turned up a few times. The chain uses TRBV12-3 or TRBV12-4 and TRBJ2-2; 12 bases are a match to TRBD1. The CDR3 is 13 amino acids. With 10 bases clipped from V and 5 bases from J, the junction kept 2 bases outside the gene matches. The CDR3: CAMGQGATGELFF. CDR3 bases: TGTGCCATGGGACAGGGGGCGACCGGGGAGCTGTTTTTT.

This clonotype was observed a single time. The chain joins TRBV6-6 to TRBJ1-2; tentative D call: TRBD1 (5 bases). The length of the CDR3 is 13 residues. V was trimmed by 4 bases and J by 8 bases, leaving 14 bases between them. Germline V lookup: CDR1 MNHNY, CDR2 SVGAGI (reference sequence). The CDR3 protein is CASSSVGGIGYTF. In DNA, the CDR3 is TGTGCCAGCAGTTCGGTGGGGGGGATCGGCTACACCTTC.

CDR3 residues: CASSPPYVYGTEAFF. In DNA, the CDR3 is TGCGCCAGCAGCCCCCCCTACGTATATGGCACTGAAGCTTTCTTT. V is TRBV4-1 and J is TRBJ1-1; no firm D call. Deletions cut 4 bases from V and 4 bases from J, with 16 bases between. This CDR3 has 15 amino acids. CDR1 is MGHRA, CDR2 YSYEKL, per germline.

The chain is built from TRBV7-9 and TRBJ2-5; TRBD1 matches 7 bases. This CDR3 contains 13 residues. Germline CDR1 reads SEHNR; CDR2 reads FQNEAQ (reference sequence). The J segment lost 5 bases and the V segment lost 10 bases, leaving 10 bases of the junction unmatched. CDR3 amino acids: CATRRGMAETQYF. The CDR3 DNA sequence: TGTGCCACCCGCAGGGGGATGGCGGAGACCCAGTACTTC.

The chain employs TRBV7-9 and TRBJ2-7; maybe TRBD2 (5 bases). Germline lookup yields CDR1 SEHNR and CDR2 FQNEAQ (reference sequence). CDR3 length: 14 amino acids. Trimming stripped 5 bases from V and 4 bases from J, with 15 bases between. DNA of the CDR3: TGTGCCAGCAGCCATTACCATCGGGGTTACGAGCAGTACTTC. The encoded protein is CASSHYHRGYEQYF.

The chain carries TRBV4-3 and TRBJ2-5, with 10 bases lining up with TRBD2. Germline loops: CDR1 LGHNA, CDR2 YSLEER. The CDR3 contains 17 residues. Losses at the gene ends were 4 bases for V and 2 bases for J; bases not matched to a gene: 10. This CDR3 is CASSPGTSVFLQETQYF. DNA of the CDR3: TGCGCCAGCAGCCCCGGGACTAGCGTTTTTCTTCAAGAGACCCAGTACTTC.

This clonotype was counted a few times. The chain combines TRBV6-2 or TRBV6-3 with TRBJ2-1; D tentatively reads TRBD1 or TRBD2 (5 bases each). The CDR3 consists of 12 residues. Per germline, CDR1 MNHEY and CDR2 SVGEGT. The germline V and J ends were trimmed by 6 bases and 9 bases, with 12 bases remaining between them. CDR3 protein: CASSPAGTEQFF. For the CDR3, the DNA is TGTGCCAGCAGCCCGGCAGGGACTGAGCAGTTCTTC.

This chain joins TRBV11-2 and TRBJ1-1; weak D call: TRBD1 (5 bases). Trimming pared 0 bases from V and 1 base from J, leaving 12 bases between. CDR1 and CDR2 from the germline V gene are SGHAT and FQNNGV. The CDR3 is 16 amino acids. The CDR3 DNA reads as TGTGCCAGCAGCTTAGAATTTGGCAGGGCGAACACTGAAGCTTTCTTT. It codes for CASSLEFGRANTEAFF.

This clonotype was observed many times. CDR3: CASRAGVWDRFSSYGYTF. CDR3 nucleotide sequence: TGCGCCAGCAGGGCAGGAGTCTGGGACAGGTTCTCGAGCTATGGCTACACCTTC. The chain recombines TRBV4-1 with TRBJ1-2; 8 bases map to TRBD1. V shed 6 bases, J shed 4 bases, and the junction held 19 bases outside the gene matches. Germline V gene sequence: CDR1 MGHRA, CDR2 YSYEKL. The CDR3 contains 18 residues.

This chain links TRBV28 with TRBJ1-4, with D perhaps matching TRBD1 (5 bases). The germline CDR1 and CDR2 sequences are MDHEN and SYDVKM. The CDR3 totals 15 residues. V lost 3 bases to trimming and J lost 8 bases, with 16 bases between them. The CDR3 DNA follows: TGTGCCAGCAGTTTGGGGGGAAGGTCGCGCGAAAAACTGTTTTTT. Amino acids: CASSLGGRSREKLFF.

V gene TRBV7-9 combines with J gene TRBJ1-1; the match to TRBD1 covers 7 bases. Losses at the gene ends were 5 bases for V and 5 bases for J; bases not matched to a gene: 11. This CDR3 is 15 amino acids long. CDR1 and CDR2 from the germline V gene are SEHNR and FQNEAQ (reference sequence). The CDR3 nucleotides read TGTGCCAGCAGCCGTCAAGACAGGGCAGGGACTGAAGCTTTCTTT. This sequence encodes CASSRQDRAGTEAFF.

This clonotype showed up just a few times. The chain is built from TRBV15 and TRBJ2-5; 8 positions match TRBD1. V lost 1 base, J lost 5 bases, and 0 bases stayed unmatched. This CDR3 is built from 13 residues. In germline, CDR1 is LNHNV, CDR2 YYDKDF (reference sequence). CDR3 in DNA: TGTGCCACCAGCAGAGGACAGGGGGAGACCCAGTACTTC. Its translation is CATSRGQGETQYF.

The chain recombines TRBV29-1 with TRBJ2-3, with 9 bases matching TRBD2. V shed 2 bases, J shed 5 bases, and the junction held 20 bases outside the gene matches. Germline V gene lookup returns CDR1 SQVTM and CDR2 ANQGSEA. CDR3 length equals 19 residues. CDR3 coding DNA: TGCAGCGTTGAACAGGAATTATACAAGGCGGGGGGGCACGAAGATACGCAGTATTTT. It translates to CSVEQELYKAGGHEDTQYF.

This clonotype was seen a handful of times. The chain combines TRBV10-3 with TRBJ2-1; 7 bases map to TRBD1. The ends lost 7 bases at V and 7 bases at J; junction bases unmatched: 7. This CDR3 contains 13 residues. In germline, CDR1 is ENHRY, CDR2 SYGVKD. The CDR3 nucleotides read TGTGCCATCAACCAGGGGGTTGGGAATGAGCAGTTCTTC. Its protein product is CAINQGVGNEQFF.

The CDR3 nucleotides are TGTGCCAGCAGTGAAAGGCCCAATCCACCCGATACGCAGTATTTT. It is translated as CASSERPNPPDTQYF. This chain links TRBV2 with TRBJ2-3; D is unclear. V lost 2 bases and J 6 bases, leaving 15 bases between the germline ends. CDR3 size: 15 residues. Looked up from germline, CDR1 is SNHLY and CDR2 is FYNNEI.

The chain is built from TRBV6-5 and TRBJ2-3; a weak D match, TRBD2 (6 bases). Germline values: CDR1 MNHEY, CDR2 SVGAGI. The CDR3 loop spans 15 amino acids. V was pared by 4 bases and J by 9 bases, with 20 bases between. The CDR3 nucleotides are TGTGCCAGCAGTTGGGATTGGCGACCGGAGGGGACGCAGTATTTT. Translation gives CASSWDWRPEGTQYF.